The 3 T cell receptor beta chains given below trace back to one sample, sequenced in a study of blood T cell repertoires in COVID-19. The protocol was immunoSEQ multiplex PCR, while the TCRdb copy is restricted to in-frame clones and leaves out a portion. The data show 250,000 to 300,000 clones, about nine tenths seen once. Material for sequencing was PBMCs or T cells enriched from blood (not recorded which). The receptors stem from a woman aged 40 to 50 who had recovered from COVID-19.

The chain uses TRBV7-8 and TRBJ2-1; 14 bases agree with TRBD2. J was trimmed by 3 bases and V by 5 bases; bases with no gene match: 9. CDR3 size: 18 residues. The germline CDR1 and CDR2 sequences are SGHVS and FQNEAQ. The CDR3 region has the DNA TGTGCCAGCAGCCCCCGACTAGCGGGGGGGCCCCGCTACAATGAGCAGTTCTTC. This gives the protein CASSPRLAGGPRYNEQFF.

This clone has just one count. This chain links TRBV7-2 with TRBJ2-2, with 11 bases identical to TRBD2. Germline lookup yields CDR1 SGHTA and CDR2 FQGNSA. V shed 1 base, J shed 4 bases, and the junction held 2 bases outside the gene matches. This CDR3 spans 16 amino acids. This CDR3 is CASSLVGTSGTGELFF. The CDR3 DNA is TGTGCCAGCAGCTTAGTTGGGACTAGCGGCACCGGGGAGCTGTTTTTT.

The chain joins TRBV7-2 to TRBJ2-5; 9 positions match TRBD1. The J segment lost 5 bases and the V segment lost 5 bases, leaving 6 bases of the junction unmatched. This CDR3 region has 14 residues. Germline V gene lookup returns CDR1 SGHTA and CDR2 FQGNSA. The CDR3 loop is CASSVDRGGETQYF. The CDR3 DNA reads as TGTGCCAGCAGCGTGGACAGGGGCGGGGAGACCCAGTACTTC.